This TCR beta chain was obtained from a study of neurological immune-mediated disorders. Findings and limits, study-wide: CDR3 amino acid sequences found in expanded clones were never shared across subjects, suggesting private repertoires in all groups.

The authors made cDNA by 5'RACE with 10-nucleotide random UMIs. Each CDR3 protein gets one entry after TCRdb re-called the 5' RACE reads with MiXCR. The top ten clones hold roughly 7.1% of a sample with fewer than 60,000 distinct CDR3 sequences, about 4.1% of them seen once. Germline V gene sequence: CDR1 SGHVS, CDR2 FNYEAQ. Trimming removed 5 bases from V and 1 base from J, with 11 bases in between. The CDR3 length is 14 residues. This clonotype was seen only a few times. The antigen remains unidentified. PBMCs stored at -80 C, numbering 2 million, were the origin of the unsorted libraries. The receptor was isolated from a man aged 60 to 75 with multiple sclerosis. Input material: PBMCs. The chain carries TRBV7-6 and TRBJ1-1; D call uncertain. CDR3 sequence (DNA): TGTGCCAGCAGCGCCGAAAGAGGGAACACTGAAGCTTTCTTT. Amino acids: CASSAERGNTEAFF.